This is a list of T cell receptor beta chains from one sample in a study of T-cell memory formation after mild COVID-19. TCRdb reanalysed the 5' RACE reads using MiXCR and keeps one entry per CDR3 protein. The sample yields about 200,000 distinct CDR3 sequences, more than 8% seen once. Sample: PBMCs or a T cell subset sorted from them (not recorded which). These receptors were obtained from a man aged 18 to 29 who had mild COVID-19 (a few samples of this study predate the infection). Cell type and time point are not known. The CDR3 runs from the conserved cysteine through the conserved F or W. Each record gives: clone size, V gene, J gene, D gene, CDR3 DNA, CDR3 protein. The D gene is left open where the match is weak. Only part of the rows carry a size: once, few, many, or a class if the clone is expanded.

many	TRBV7-8	TRBJ1-5	NA	TGTGCCAGCAGCTTAGCATTGAGCCATAGCAATCAGCCCCAGCATTTT	CASSLALSHSNQPQHF
NA	TRBV5-1	TRBJ2-4	NA	TGCGCCAGCAGCTTGGTGCCCGGGAACATTCAGCACTTC	CASSLVPGNIQHF
NA	TRBV7-2	TRBJ2-5	NA	TGTGCCAGCACCAGAAGGGCGCAAGAGACCCAGTACTTC	CASTRRAQETQYF
NA	TRBV4-3	TRBJ2-3	NA	TGCGCCAGCAGCCAAGACGTGACCCCTAGCACAGATACGCAGTATTTT	CASSQDVTPSTDTQYF
NA	TRBV12-3/TRBV12-4	TRBJ2-7	NA	TGTGCCAGCAGTGGACCCGCCGAGCAGTACTTC	CASSGPAEQYF
NA	TRBV12-3/TRBV12-4	TRBJ2-1	TRBD2	TGTGCCAGCAGCCGGGAGGGACTAGTAGTCTATGAGCAGTTCTTC	CASSREGLVVYEQFF
few	TRBV5-1	TRBJ2-3	TRBD1	TGCGCCAGCAGCTTCCGGGACAGGGACACAGATACGCAGTATTTT	CASSFRDRDTDTQYF
few	TRBV19	TRBJ1-3	NA	TGTGCCAGTCTTCAGAGGGCGTATGGAAACACCATATATTTT	CASLQRAYGNTIYF
few	TRBV7-3	TRBJ1-2	NA	TGTGCCAGCAGTTATGCCGGGACGGGGGGCTACACCTTC	CASSYAGTGGYTF
few	TRBV10-3	TRBJ2-3	NA	TGTGCCATCAGTGAGTCGTTGGGACCGCTGCGCACAGATACGCAGTATTTT	CAISESLGPLRTDTQYF
many	TRBV5-1	TRBJ2-1	TRBD2	TGCGCCAGCAGGAGGACTAGCGGCAATGAGCAGTTCTTC	CASRRTSGNEQFF
few	TRBV20-1	TRBJ2-5	TRBD2	TGCAGTGCCCCCAGTCGGCGGGAGGAGACCCAGTACTTC	CSAPSRREETQYF
NA	TRBV4-1	TRBJ2-6	TRBD1	TGCGCCAGCAGCCAAGTCCCATTGAGGGGACAGGGAATTGCTGGGGCCAACGTCCTGACTTTC	CASSQVPLRGQGIAGANVLTF
NA	TRBV10-3	TRBJ1-6	NA	TGTGCCATCAGTGAGGGGCTCTCACCCCTCCACTTT	CAISEGLSPLHF
NA	TRBV18	TRBJ2-3	NA	TGTGCCAGCTCACCATTCAGCAAACAGTGGGATACGCAGTATTTT	CASSPFSKQWDTQYF
once	TRBV4-3	TRBJ2-3	TRBD2	TGCGCCAGCAGCCAAGATCAGCGGGGGGTCACAGATACGCAGTATTTT	CASSQDQRGVTDTQYF
NA	TRBV10-3	TRBJ2-1	NA	TGTGCCATCACAGAGTTGGGGGATAGTGGCAATGAGCAGTTCTTC	CAITELGDSGNEQFF
NA	TRBV4-1	TRBJ1-6	NA	TGCGCCAGCAGCCATTCCAAGGGCGGACGCTCCGGTTCACCCCTCCACTTT	CASSHSKGGRSGSPLHF
NA	TRBV5-1	TRBJ1-3	NA	TGCGCCAGCAGCTGGACAGTCGGCTCTGGAAACACCATATATTTT	CASSWTVGSGNTIYF
many	TRBV20-1	TRBJ2-3	TRBD1	TGCAGTGAACAGGGGGCCGGAGATACGCAGTATTTT	CSEQGAGDTQYF
many	TRBV20-1	TRBJ1-5	NA	TGCAGTGCTGCTCCGACGGTCGGTTCCAATCAGCCCCAGCATTTT	CSAAPTVGSNQPQHF
many	TRBV5-4	TRBJ1-2	NA	TGTGCCAGCAGCATCCGAGAGGCCGCCGGGGGCTACACCTTC	CASSIREAAGGYTF
NA	TRBV7-8	TRBJ2-5	TRBD2	TGTGCCAGCAGCCGAGCGGGGGGAGAGACCCAGTACTTC	CASSRAGGETQYF
many	TRBV20-1	TRBJ2-3	NA	TGCAGTGCAGGGGACACGGGCACAGATACGCAGTATTTT	CSAGDTGTDTQYF
NA	TRBV7-2	TRBJ2-1	NA	TGTGCCAGCACCCTTCGGACAGCGGTGTCCTACAATGAGCAGTTCTTC	CASTLRTAVSYNEQFF
many	TRBV12-3/TRBV12-4	TRBJ1-1	NA	TGTGCCAGCAGTTCTACGGCCGGTGAAGCTTTCTTT	CASSSTAGEAFF
few	TRBV20-1	TRBJ2-5	NA	TGCAGTGCTAGAGATGAGGGGGAGACCCAGTACTTC	CSARDEGETQYF
NA	TRBV9	TRBJ1-2	NA	TGTGCCAGCAGCCCCAGTAAGGGGGGCTTCACCTTC	CASSPSKGGFTF
few	TRBV5-1	TRBJ2-3	NA	TGCGCCAGCAGCTTATCCGGGACTTCGAATACGCAGTATTTT	CASSLSGTSNTQYF
NA	TRBV7-2	TRBJ2-5	TRBD2	TGTGCCAGCAGCACGCAGCGACTAGCGGGGGCACAAGAGACCCAGTACTTC	CASSTQRLAGAQETQYF
few	TRBV3-1	TRBJ2-3	TRBD2	TGTGCCAGCAGCCGCCGGGGACTAGCGGGGAACACAGATACGCAGTATTTT	CASSRRGLAGNTDTQYF
NA	TRBV10-3	TRBJ2-5	TRBD2	TGTGCCATCAGTGAGGGACTAGCGGGGTTTGTGGAGACCCAGTACTTC	CAISEGLAGFVETQYF
few	TRBV5-1	TRBJ1-3	TRBD1	TGCGCCAGCAGCTTCGGCCAGGGGGCGGGTGGAAACACCATATATTTT	CASSFGQGAGGNTIYF
few	TRBV5-5	TRBJ1-1	NA	TGTGCCAGCAGCTTGGCCGTACAGGGAGAAGCTTTCTTT	CASSLAVQGEAFF
many	TRBV7-3	TRBJ2-3	TRBD2	TGTGCCAGCAGCTCGCAACTTACTAGCGGGGGAGGAGATACGCAGTATTTT	CASSSQLTSGGGDTQYF
few	TRBV9	TRBJ1-2	TRBD1	TGTGCCAGCAGCGTAGGGACAGGGGTTACGAGCTATGGCTACACCTTC	CASSVGTGVTSYGYTF
many	TRBV5-1	TRBJ2-3	TRBD2	TGCGCCAGCAGCTTGGGACTAGCGGGGGCACGACTCACAGATACGCAGTATTTT	CASSLGLAGARLTDTQYF
few	TRBV4-3	TRBJ2-4	TRBD2	TGCGCCAGCAGCCAAGATACTAGCGGGGGACGACTATCCAAAAACATTCAGTACTTC	CASSQDTSGGRLSKNIQYF
once	TRBV20-1	TRBJ2-3	NA	TGCAGTGCTAGTTTGGAGGGCACAGATACGCAGTATTTT	CSASLEGTDTQYF
NA	TRBV14	TRBJ2-7	NA	TGTGCCAGCAGCCAAGGACTAAGGTCCCCCGAGCAGTACTTC	CASSQGLRSPEQYF
few	TRBV5-5	TRBJ2-3	NA	TGTGCCAGCAGCCGTACCGCGGACAGTTCCACAGATACGCAGTATTTT	CASSRTADSSTDTQYF
few	TRBV28	TRBJ1-5	TRBD1	TGTGCCAGCAGTACAGGGGGGGAATATCAGCCCCAGCATTTT	CASSTGGEYQPQHF
NA	TRBV7-2	TRBJ2-1	NA	TGTGCCAGCAGCTTTCGCGGGGAGAATGAGCAGTTCTTC	CASSFRGENEQFF
NA	TRBV18	TRBJ1-1	NA	TGTGCCAGCTCACGCGACAGGCAGAACACTGAAGCTTTCTTT	CASSRDRQNTEAFF
many	TRBV5-1	TRBJ1-1	NA	TGCGCCAGCAGCCCGCAGGGGACTGAAGCTTTCTTT	CASSPQGTEAFF
many	TRBV7-9	TRBJ2-5	NA	TGTGCCAGCAGCTTAGCTGGGGTAGAGACCCAGTACTTC	CASSLAGVETQYF
few	TRBV5-1	TRBJ2-5	TRBD2	TGCGCCAGCAGCTTGGCCGCGACTAGCGGAGAAGAGACCCAGTACTTC	CASSLAATSGEETQYF
few	TRBV5-1	TRBJ2-2	NA	TGCGCCAGCAAGGGACCGCCCGAGGAGCTGTTTTTT	CASKGPPEELFF
few	TRBV11-2	TRBJ2-1	NA	TGTGCCAGCAGCTTAGTAGAACAGAGGAGGTTCTTC	CASSLVEQRRFF
few	TRBV27	TRBJ1-3	NA	TGTGCCAGCAGTTCTTACCTCTCTGGAAACACCATATATTTT	CASSSYLSGNTIYF
many	TRBV7-8	TRBJ2-3	NA	TGTGCCAGCAGCTTCTTTTCAGATACGCAGTATTTT	CASSFFSDTQYF
few	TRBV7-3	TRBJ2-1	NA	TGTGCCAGCAGCCTCCGGGGCGCCTACAATGAGCAGTTCTTC	CASSLRGAYNEQFF
NA	TRBV11-2	TRBJ1-1	NA	TGTGCCAGCAGCCGCTCCTTTGAGGTGAACACTGAAGCTTTCTTT	CASSRSFEVNTEAFF
NA	TRBV6-5	TRBJ2-7	NA	TGTGCCAGCAGGGAGGGGGGGAGCTCCTACGAGCAGTACTTC	CASREGGSSYEQYF
many	TRBV5-1	TRBJ1-3	NA	TGCGCCAGCAGGGACGGTTTCTCTGGAAACACCATATATTTT	CASRDGFSGNTIYF